These T cell receptor beta chains were read from a single sample in a study of blood T cell repertoires in COVID-19. Clones were read by immunoSEQ multiplex PCR, and TCRdb kept only the in-frame ones, dropping some. The table records roughly 95,000 clones, approximately 80% of them present only once. Sequenced sample: peripheral blood. Receptor source: a man aged 60 to 69 with acute or convalescent COVID-19. Each CDR3 is given with its conserved first and last residue. The D gene is left open where the match is weak. Clone size appears in some rows only: once, few, many, or a class for an expanded clone.

V gene,J gene,clone size,D gene,CDR3 protein,CDR3 DNA
TRBV21-1,TRBJ1-1,-,-,CASSKGIRQGGGAFF,TGTGCCAGCAGCAAAGGGATCCGACAGGGGGGAGGAGCTTTCTTT
TRBV7-2,TRBJ2-5,once,-,CASSLGRGEETQYF,TGTGCCAGCAGCTTAGGCAGGGGGGAAGAGACCCAGTACTTC
TRBV5-4,TRBJ1-2,-,TRBD1,CASSQGENWDGYTF,TGTGCCAGCTCACAGGGGGAGAATTGGGATGGCTACACCTTC
TRBV9,TRBJ2-1,-,-,CASSVGGPSYNEQFF,TGTGCCAGCAGCGTAGGGGGGCCCTCCTACAATGAGCAGTTCTTC
TRBV6-6,TRBJ1-5,-,-,CASRSDQIPDQPQHF,TGTGCCAGCAGAAGCGACCAAATCCCCGATCAGCCCCAGCATTTT
TRBV6-6,TRBJ2-3,-,TRBD2,CASTPQRGTTDTQYF,TGTGCCAGCACCCCGCAGCGGGGTACCACAGATACGCAGTATTTT
TRBV11-2,TRBJ2-7,-,-,CASSLRQNPTYEQYF,TGTGCCAGCAGCCTTCGACAGAACCCTACCTACGAGCAGTACTTC
TRBV29-1,TRBJ1-4,-,TRBD1,CSVAGGLDEKLFF,TGCAGCGTTGCAGGGGGCCTTGATGAAAAACTGTTTTTT
TRBV30,TRBJ1-2,few,TRBD1,CAWNPDRGMFGYTF,TGTGCCTGGAATCCGGACAGGGGTATGTTTGGCTACACCTTC
TRBV2,TRBJ1-4,-,TRBD1,CASSGSGQGQKLFF,TGTGCCAGCAGTGGTTCGGGACAGGGTCAAAAACTGTTTTTT
TRBV4-1,TRBJ1-2,once,TRBD1,CASSQGPYRGDSNYGYTF,TGCGCCAGCAGCCAAGGCCCATACAGGGGAGACTCCAACTATGGCTACACCTTC
TRBV19,TRBJ2-7,-,-,CASKQGYSSYEQYF,TGTGCCAGTAAACAGGGCTACTCCTCCTACGAGCAGTACTTC
TRBV11-2,TRBJ2-1,-,TRBD2,CASSLTLSGNNEQFF,TGTGCCAGCAGCCTCACCCTTAGCGGGAACAATGAGCAGTTCTTC
TRBV11-2,TRBJ2-7,-,-,CASSLVPLYEQYF,TGTGCCAGCAGCTTAGTCCCCCTCTACGAGCAGTACTTC
TRBV5-6,TRBJ1-1,-,-,CASSWSSGREAFF,TGTGCCAGCAGCTGGAGCAGTGGTCGCGAAGCTTTCTTT
TRBV29-1,TRBJ1-1,-,-,CSVGVLDGEAFF,TGCAGCGTTGGAGTCCTAGATGGTGAAGCTTTCTTT
TRBV2,TRBJ1-4,once,-,CASLQLRGEKLFF,TGTGCCAGCTTACAGCTACGGGGTGAAAAACTGTTTTTT
TRBV30,TRBJ2-5,-,TRBD1,CAWSWTGVETQYF,TGTGCCTGGAGTTGGACAGGGGTAGAGACCCAGTACTTC
TRBV7-2,TRBJ2-3,-,-,CASSLGLGTDTQYF,TGTGCCAGCAGCTTAGGACTTGGTACAGATACGCAGTATTTT
TRBV5-1,TRBJ1-2,-,-,CASSSGGAVGYTF,TGCGCCAGCAGCTCCGGAGGGGCGGTTGGCTACACCTTC
TRBV25-1,TRBJ2-1,-,TRBD1,CASSDAGQGYEQFF,TGTGCCAGCAGTGATGCGGGACAGGGCTATGAGCAGTTCTTC
TRBV30,TRBJ2-1,-,TRBD2,CAWSPGLGAYNEQFF,TGTGCCTGGAGTCCGGGACTAGGGGCCTACAATGAGCAGTTCTTC
TRBV24-1,TRBJ2-7,-,TRBD1,CATSDLGLTGGHEQYF,TGTGCCACCAGTGATTTGGGACTGACAGGGGGCCACGAGCAGTACTTC
TRBV28,TRBJ1-5,-,-,CASSFEAGRQPQHF,TGTGCCAGCAGTTTCGAGGCAGGGAGGCAGCCCCAGCATTTT
TRBV19,TRBJ1-1,-,-,CASSIHRVGAEAFF,TGTGCCAGTAGTATCCACAGGGTGGGGGCTGAAGCTTTCTTT
TRBV6-6,TRBJ2-5,-,-,CASSPPTRQETQYF,TGTGCCAGCAGTCCTCCGACTAGACAAGAGACCCAGTACTTC
TRBV28,TRBJ2-7,-,TRBD2,CASSAAGANYEQYF,TGTGCCAGCAGTGCAGCGGGAGCTAACTACGAGCAGTACTTC